The 9 T cell receptor beta chains below were found in one sample sequenced in a study of T cells in Graves' hyperthyroidism and ophthalmopathy. RNA transcripts yielded amplified TCR beta CDR3 regions. Researchers ran a first-round RT-PCR on the TCR CDR3 using the HTBI primer set. MiXCR was run by TCRdb on the multiplex PCR reads, yielding one entry per CDR3 protein. The sample holds about 640,000 distinct CDR3 sequences, around 21% seen once. Sequencing was done on a sample of blood. Receptors were obtained from a man aged 30-40 years with Graves' ophthalmopathy.

This clonotype was picked up many times. This sequence joins TRBV2 and TRBJ2-7; perhaps TRBD2 as D (6 bases). The CDR3 sequence is 17 residues long. V dropped 4 bases and J dropped 4 bases, with 23 bases sitting between them. CDR1 is SNHLY and CDR2 is FYNNEI in the germline V gene. The CDR3 DNA reads TGTGCCAGCAGTGGATTGTCGGGGGAAGCAGAACTTTACGAGCAGTACTTC. This encodes CASSGLSGEAELYEQYF. Based on the CDR3 plus reference TRBV2 and TRBJ2-7, the full variable domain is EPEVTQTPSHQVTQMGQEVILRCVPISNHLYFYWYRQILGQKVEFLVSFYNNEISEKSEIFDDQFSVERPDGSNFTLKIRSTKLEDSAMYFCASSGLSGEAELYEQYFGPGTRLTVT.

Worth noting for this clonotype: One base away lies a much larger clone, so this may be a sequencing read error. V usage is TRBV11-2 and J usage is TRBJ2-1, with D possibly TRBD2 on 5 matching bases. The germline V gene has CDR1 SGHAT and CDR2 FQNNGV. The CDR3 is 18 amino acids. With 4 bases removed from V and 2 bases from J, the gap between germline ends came to 21 bases. CDR3 in amino acids: CASSSPLDRGYPYNEQFF. The DNA for the CDR3 is TGTGCCAGCAGCTCCCCTTTGGACCGGGGATATCCCTACAATGAGCAGTTCTTC.

The table lists this clonotype with a few counts. The chain combines TRBV10-3 with TRBJ2-7, with D perhaps TRBD2 (8 bases). The CDR3 covers 14 residues. Trimming removed 10 bases from V and 1 base from J, with 17 bases in between. Looked up from germline, CDR1 is ENHRY and CDR2 is SYGVKD. Here the CDR3 reads CATGGGGQSYEQYF. The CDR3 nucleotides read TGTGCCACCGGGGGGGGGGGACAGTCCTACGAGCAGTACTTC.

This clonotype has a handful of counts. The chain uses TRBV29-1 and TRBJ2-1, with 8 bases identical to TRBD2. Germline CDR1 reads SQVTM; CDR2 reads ANQGSEA. The V and J ends lost 3 bases and 2 bases, in that order; junction bases with no gene match: 3. The CDR3 totals 14 residues. CDR3 region: CSVEGLGTYNEQFF. CDR3 DNA sequence: TGCAGCGTTGAGGGACTAGGTACCTACAATGAGCAGTTCTTC.

This clonotype was counted between two and nine times. The gene calls are TRBV3-1 and TRBJ2-2; 9 nucleotides align to TRBD1. The CDR3 totals 15 residues. With 7 bases clipped from V and 5 bases from J, the junction kept 8 bases outside the gene matches. From germline, CDR1 is LGHDT and CDR2 YNNKEL (reference sequence). CDR3 sequence reads: CASKSGTGRTGELFF. For the CDR3, the DNA is TGTGCCAGCAAATCCGGGACAGGGCGAACCGGGGAGCTGTTTTTT.

Ten or more counts support this clonotype. V is TRBV18 and J is TRBJ2-7; 7 bases align to TRBD1. V lost 5 bases and J lost 2; bases outside the gene matches: 3. This CDR3 contains 13 residues. The V gene's germline CDR1 is KGHSH and CDR2 LQKENI. In DNA, the CDR3 is TGTGCCAGCTCAATCGACAGGGCCTACGAGCAGTACTTC. This translates into CASSIDRAYEQYF.

For this clonotype: One base away lies a much larger clone, so this may be a sequencing read error. This chain links TRBV27 with TRBJ1-5; 7 nucleotides line up with TRBD1. This CDR3 is 15 amino acids long. Germline V CDR1 and CDR2: MNHEY, SMNVEV (reference sequence). V gave up 8 bases and J gave up 1 base; unmatched junction bases: 8. CDR3 region: CASGSGGGSNQPQHF. The DNA of the CDR3 is TGTGCCAGCGGATCAGGGGGGGGAAGCAATCAGCCCCAGCATTTT.

This clonotype was detected ten times or more. V and J are TRBV12-3 or TRBV12-4 and TRBJ2-7, with TRBD2 matching over 13 bases. With 0 bases clipped from V and 6 bases from J, the junction kept 8 bases outside the gene matches. The CDR3 is made up of 17 amino acids. In DNA form, the CDR3 reads TGTGCCAGCAGTTTAGCCCAACCGGGACTAGCGGGAAGCGAGCAGTACTTC. Amino acid sequence: CASSLAQPGLAGSEQYF.

V usage is TRBV18 and J usage is TRBJ2-1; TRBD1 matches 12 bases. CDR1 KGHSH and CDR2 LQKENI come from the germline V gene. The V gene end was trimmed by 3 bases and the J gene end by 7 bases; junction bases not matched to a gene: 7. The CDR3 has 16 amino acids. The CDR3 nucleotides are TGTGCCAGCTCACCCCCGGGACAGGGGGCGCGTAATGAGCAGTTCTTC. As protein: CASSPPGQGARNEQFF.